These 10 T cell receptor beta chains were sequenced from one sample in a study of human T cells and chemical hapten exposure. Individual cDNA molecules had unique molecular identifiers attached to them by the library. One entry per CDR3 protein, called by TCRdb with MiXCR from the reads. The table records about 120,000 distinct CDR3 sequences, 6.5% to 10% of them present only once. It was from unfractionated whole blood that total RNA was extracted. The source material was whole blood. The receptors here all came from a human donor in good health. Some clones in this sample may be carry-over from other donors' samples.

The V gene is TRBV6-5, the J gene TRBJ2-7; 7 nucleotides align to TRBD1. CDR1 MNHEY and CDR2 SVGAGI come from the germline V gene. Trimming at V came to 5 bases and at J to 0 bases, leaving 7 bases not matched to a gene. The CDR3 is 15 amino acids. This chain's CDR3 is CASSNLDRSSYEQYF. In DNA form, the CDR3 reads TGTGCCAGCAGTAATTTGGACAGGAGCTCCTACGAGCAGTACTTC.

The chain is built from TRBV25-1 and TRBJ2-5; 8 bases match TRBD1. Looked up from germline, CDR1 is MGHDK and CDR2 is SYGVNS. The CDR3 spans 16 residues. Losses at the gene ends were 1 base for V and 2 bases for J; bases not matched to a gene: 6. The CDR3 is CASSESPDRAQETQYF. The DNA for the CDR3 is TGTGCCAGCAGTGAATCCCCGGACAGGGCTCAAGAGACCCAGTACTTC.

This clonotype was recorded a few times. The V and J genes are TRBV5-1 and TRBJ1-1; D gene uncertain. Germline CDR1 SGHRS, CDR2 YFSETQ. The CDR3 length is 14 residues. V was cut by 4 bases and J by 2 bases, with 12 bases left in between. CDR3 sequence reads: CASSTAGPNTEAFF. The CDR3 DNA reads TGCGCCAGCAGCACGGCGGGCCCTAACACTGAAGCTTTCTTT.

This clonotype was seen a handful of times. CDR3 protein: CSARDPGQAKAFF. The CDR3 DNA sequence: TGCAGTGCTAGAGACCCAGGGCAGGCTAAAGCTTTCTTT. V and J are TRBV20-1 and TRBJ1-1; possible D gene TRBD1, 5 bases. The CDR3 covers 13 residues. V lost 0 bases, J lost 9 bases, and 14 bases lay in between. Germline CDR1 reads DFQATT; CDR2 reads SNEGSKA (reference sequence).

This chain uses TRBV28 with TRBJ1-4; TRBD1 might be the D (6 bases). CDR3 size: 13 residues. The V and J ends lost 10 bases and 10 bases respectively, with 19 bases between them. Germline lookup yields CDR1 MDHEN and CDR2 SYDVKM. CDR3 sequence reads: CATDDRFLGKLFF. The CDR3 DNA reads TGTGCCACCGACGACAGGTTCCTAGGAAAACTGTTTTTT.

This clonotype was seen only a few times. This chain links TRBV10-3 with TRBJ2-3; 9 nucleotides agree with TRBD2. The CDR3 covers 15 residues. From germline, CDR1 is ENHRY and CDR2 SYGVKD. J was trimmed by 6 bases and V by 3 bases; bases with no gene match: 7. The CDR3 sequence is CAISDTAGGRDTQYF. The DNA for the CDR3 is TGTGCCATCAGTGATACAGCGGGGGGCCGCGATACGCAGTATTTT.

This clonotype appeared a few times. CDR3: CASSFGEGLGETQYF. The CDR3 nucleotides read TGCGCCAGCAGCTTTGGCGAGGGTTTGGGAGAGACCCAGTACTTC. This rearrangement joins TRBV5-1 to TRBJ2-5; a possible D gene is TRBD2 (5 bases). Deletions cut 2 bases from V and 4 bases from J, with 15 bases between. CDR3 length equals 15 residues. Germline assignment: CDR1 SGHRS and CDR2 YFSETQ.

This clonotype was seen a few times. The chain couples TRBV5-5 to TRBJ2-5, with a weak D call TRBD2 (5 bases). The V end was cut by 4 bases, the J end by 2 bases, with 9 bases between. The CDR3 length is 13 residues. The germline gives CDR1 SGHKS, CDR2 YYEKEE (reference sequence). The CDR3 sequence is CASSRTSQETQYF. The CDR3 nucleotides are TGTGCCAGCAGCCGTACTAGTCAAGAGACCCAGTACTTC.

This clonotype was seen ten or more times. The gene calls are TRBV12-3 or TRBV12-4 and TRBJ2-3; TRBD2 aligns across 10 bases. The CDR3 is 17 amino acids. V shed 2 bases and J 2 bases; nucleotides not matched to a gene: 7. The CDR3 nucleotides read TGTGCCAGCAGTTTATACGGGACTAGCGCCTCCACAGATACGCAGTATTTT. It is translated as CASSLYGTSASTDTQYF.

The chain uses TRBV28 and TRBJ2-1, with 10 nucleotides matching TRBD2. This CDR3 has 15 residues. J was trimmed by 5 bases and V by 4 bases; bases with no gene match: 5. CDR1 and CDR2 from the germline V gene are MDHEN and SYDVKM. CDR3 nucleotide sequence: TGTGCCAGCAGTTCTCTAGCGGGAGCCAACAATGAGCAGTTCTTC. It codes for CASSSLAGANNEQFF.